This TCR beta chain was retrieved from a study of blood T cell repertoires in COVID-19. For the study at large: T cells, B-cell-depleted T cells, or PBMCs supplied cDNA or gDNA.

Source study methods: Counts of nucleated cells, estimated from reference gene primer amplification, were obtained. Some clones are missing from TCRdb's copy, which holds only in-frame ones; the method was immunoSEQ multiplex PCR. V and J calls and clone size are those listed in that table; D and trimming were worked out from the DNA. The table shows fewer than 300,000 clones, with approximately 89% occurring only once. With respect to this clone: A much more abundant neighbour one base away suggests this may be a read error.

Germline CDR1 reads MDHEN; CDR2 reads SYDVKM. The V end lost 3 bases, the J end lost 1 base, and 6 bases lay between the germline ends. The CDR3 runs 13 residues. The chain combines TRBV28 with TRBJ1-1; the D is unclear. The TCR was taken from a woman aged 30 to 39 with COVID-19, enrolled during active disease. Sequenced material: peripheral blood. In nucleotides, the CDR3 is TGTGCCAGCAGTTTGCCCAGGAACACTGAAGCTTTCTTT. Its translation is CASSLPRNTEAFF.